This TCR beta chain was obtained from a study of early T cells in non-severe SARS-CoV-2 infection. Study-wide background: Chains stayed unpaired after sequencing of bulk RNA from unsorted whole blood.

TCRdb passed the 5' RACE reads through MiXCR, listing each CDR3 protein once. Of 25,000 to 30,000 distinct CDR3 sequences listed, approximately 4.3% are singletons. At least ten counts were recorded for this clonotype. The sample consisted of whole blood. The TCR originated in an adult who was a healthcare worker with PCR-confirmed SARS-CoV-2 infection or an uninfected control (not recorded which).

CDR3 DNA: TGTGCCCGGGAGACTCGGGACCCTTCACCCCTCCACTTT. This codes for CARETRDPSPLHF. The rearrangement links TRBV30 to TRBJ1-6, with D possibly matching TRBD1 (5 bases). This CDR3 has 13 amino acids. V was pared by 8 bases and J by 9 bases, with 17 bases between. The germline V gene has CDR1 GTSNPN and CDR2 SVGIG (reference sequence).